This TCR beta chain comes out of a study of human T cells and chemical hapten exposure. The sample holds a few counts of this clonotype. The V gene's germline CDR1 is MGHRA and CDR2 YSYEKL. V gave up 1 base and J gave up 4 bases, with 17 bases separating them. This CDR3 spans 17 amino acids. MiXCR, run by TCRdb on the RACE reads, gives a single entry per CDR3 protein. The sample contains roughly 86,000 distinct CDR3 sequences, about 10% of which appear only once. Time point noted: patch test 1, 2 weeks after DPC sensitization. The treatment: therapeutic diphenylcyclopropenone sensitization with weekly scalp DPC.

This specimen was whole blood, taken in connection with sensitization to the hapten diphenylcyclopropenone (DPC). This sequence was found in a man aged 40-49 years with alopecia areata. Some clones in this sample may be carry-over from other donors' samples. The chain uses TRBV4-1 and TRBJ2-4; D possibly corresponds to TRBD1 (6 bases). The CDR3 sequence is CASSQVYSAGVKNIQYF. CDR3 coding DNA: TGCGCCAGCAGCCAAGTGTACTCGGCAGGGGTAAAAAACATTCAGTACTTC.